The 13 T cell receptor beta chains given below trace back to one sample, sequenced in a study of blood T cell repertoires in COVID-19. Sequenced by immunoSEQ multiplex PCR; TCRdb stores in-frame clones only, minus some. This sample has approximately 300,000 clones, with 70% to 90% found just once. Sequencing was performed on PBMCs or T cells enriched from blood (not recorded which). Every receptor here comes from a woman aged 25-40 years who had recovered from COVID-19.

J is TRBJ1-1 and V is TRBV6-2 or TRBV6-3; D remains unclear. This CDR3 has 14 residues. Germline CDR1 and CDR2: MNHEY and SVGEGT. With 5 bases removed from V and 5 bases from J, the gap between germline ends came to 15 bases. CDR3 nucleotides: TGTGCCAGCAGTGACCCCACGAGGTGGACTGAAGCTTTCTTT. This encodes CASSDPTRWTEAFF.

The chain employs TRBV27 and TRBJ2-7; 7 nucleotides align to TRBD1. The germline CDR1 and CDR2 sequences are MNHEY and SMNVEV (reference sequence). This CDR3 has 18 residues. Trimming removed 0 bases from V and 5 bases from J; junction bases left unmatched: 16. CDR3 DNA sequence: TGTGCCAGCAGTTTATCGTTTAGTAAGGGGGCCCCTAGGCACGAGCAGTACTTC. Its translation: CASSLSFSKGAPRHEQYF.

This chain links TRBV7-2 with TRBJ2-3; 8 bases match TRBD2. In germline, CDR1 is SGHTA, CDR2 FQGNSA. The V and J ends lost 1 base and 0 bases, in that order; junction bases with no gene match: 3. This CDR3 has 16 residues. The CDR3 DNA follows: TGTGCCAGCAGCTTAGAGGCGGGGGGCAGCACAGATACGCAGTATTTT. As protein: CASSLEAGGSTDTQYF.

The CDR3 protein is CAWRVTQKSLYEQYF. CDR3 nucleotides: TGTGCCTGGAGGGTAACACAAAAGTCCCTCTACGAGCAGTACTTC. This sequence joins TRBV30 and TRBJ2-7; D is undetermined. V was shortened by 3 bases and J by 3 bases, with 18 bases between the two germline ends. Germline values: CDR1 GTSNPN, CDR2 SVGIG (reference sequence). The CDR3 is made up of 15 amino acids.

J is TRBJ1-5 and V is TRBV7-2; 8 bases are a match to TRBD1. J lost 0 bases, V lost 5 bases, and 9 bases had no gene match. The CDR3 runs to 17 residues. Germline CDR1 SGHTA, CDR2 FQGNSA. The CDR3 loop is CASSAQGGGYSNQPQHF. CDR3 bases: TGTGCCAGCAGCGCACAGGGGGGGGGCTATAGCAATCAGCCCCAGCATTTT.

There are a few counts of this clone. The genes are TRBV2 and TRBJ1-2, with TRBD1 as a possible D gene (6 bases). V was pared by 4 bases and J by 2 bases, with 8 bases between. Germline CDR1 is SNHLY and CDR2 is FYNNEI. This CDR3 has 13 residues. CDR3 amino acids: CASSVQGNYGYTF. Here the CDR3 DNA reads TGTGCCAGCAGTGTACAGGGCAACTATGGCTACACCTTC.

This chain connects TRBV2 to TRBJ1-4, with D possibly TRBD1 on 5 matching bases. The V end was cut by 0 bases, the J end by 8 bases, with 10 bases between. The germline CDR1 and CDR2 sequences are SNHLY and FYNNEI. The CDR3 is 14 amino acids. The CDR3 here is CASSEASGGEKLFF. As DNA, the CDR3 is TGTGCCAGCAGTGAAGCGTCGGGGGGGGAAAAACTGTTTTTT.

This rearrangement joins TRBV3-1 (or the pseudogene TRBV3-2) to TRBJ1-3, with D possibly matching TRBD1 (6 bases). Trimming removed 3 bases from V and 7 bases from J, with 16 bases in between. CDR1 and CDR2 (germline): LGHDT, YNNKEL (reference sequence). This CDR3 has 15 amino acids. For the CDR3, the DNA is TGTGCCAGCAGCCACCATCTGAAGGGGGGGAACACCATATATTTT. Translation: CASSHHLKGGNTIYF.

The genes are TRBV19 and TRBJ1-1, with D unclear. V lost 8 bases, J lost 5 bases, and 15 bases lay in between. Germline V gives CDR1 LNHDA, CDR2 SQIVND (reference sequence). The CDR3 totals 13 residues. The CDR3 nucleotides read TGTGCCAGTCTCGCGGTGGGGAGGACTGAAGCTTTCTTT. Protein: CASLAVGRTEAFF.

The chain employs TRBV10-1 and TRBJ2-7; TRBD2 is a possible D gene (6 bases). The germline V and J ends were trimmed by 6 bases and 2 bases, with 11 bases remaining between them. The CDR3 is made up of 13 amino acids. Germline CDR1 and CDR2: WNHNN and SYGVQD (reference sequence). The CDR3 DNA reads TGCGCCAGCAGCGCGGGATTAACCTACGAGCAGTACTTC. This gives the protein CASSAGLTYEQYF.

The CDR3 reads CASSLRTGGDEAFF. The CDR3 DNA sequence: TGTGCCAGCAGCCTCCGGACAGGGGGCGATGAAGCTTTCTTT. The genes are TRBV3-1 (or the pseudogene TRBV3-2) and TRBJ1-1, with 11 bases fitting TRBD1. Trimming removed 4 bases from V and 7 bases from J; junction bases left unmatched: 5. CDR3 length: 14 amino acids. Germline V gives CDR1 LGHDT, CDR2 YNNKEL (reference sequence).

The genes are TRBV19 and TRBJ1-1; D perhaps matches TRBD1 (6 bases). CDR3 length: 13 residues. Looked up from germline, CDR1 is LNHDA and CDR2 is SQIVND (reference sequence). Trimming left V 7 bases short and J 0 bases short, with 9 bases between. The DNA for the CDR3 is TGTGCCAGTACGGACAGTCTGAACACTGAAGCTTTCTTT. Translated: CASTDSLNTEAFF.

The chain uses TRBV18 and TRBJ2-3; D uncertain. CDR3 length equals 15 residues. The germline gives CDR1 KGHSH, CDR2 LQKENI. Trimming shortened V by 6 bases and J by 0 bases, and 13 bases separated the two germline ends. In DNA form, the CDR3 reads TGTGCCAGCTCCCTCAACATCTTTAGCACAGATACGCAGTATTTT. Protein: CASSLNIFSTDTQYF. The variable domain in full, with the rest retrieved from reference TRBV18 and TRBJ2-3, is NAGVMQNPRHLVRRRGQEARLRCSPMKGHSHVYWYRQLPEEGLKFMVYLQKENIIDESGMPKERFSAEFPKEGPSILRIQQVVRGDSAAYFCASSLNIFSTDTQYFGPGTRLTVL.